This is a list of T cell receptor beta chains from one sample in a study of CD8+ T cells in alopecia areata. The repertoire was sequenced with immunoSEQ multiplex PCR; TCRdb's copy has only in-frame clones and lacks some. The sample shows about 190,000 clones, 55% to 70% of them seen only once. Here the sequenced sample was CD4+ T cells sorted from blood, taken at week 4, from a patient treated with tofacitinib. These receptors were obtained from a human donor with alopecia areata. Each CDR3 is given with its conserved first and last residue. Each record gives: V gene, clone size, D gene, CDR3 protein. D genes are given only for firm matches. Some rows mark clone size as missing; the rest say once, few, many or name a class of expanded clone.

V: TRBV5-4
size: few
D: -
CDR3: CASSLEAGDEKLFF

V: TRBV29-1
size: few
D: -
CDR3: CSARTVGDYGYTF

V: TRBV10-3
size: -
D: -
CDR3: CAISGTAYEQYF

V: TRBV5-1
size: -
D: -
CDR3: CASSQAVLETQYF

V: TRBV29-1
size: -
D: TRBD2
CDR3: CSAGLAGFTDTQYF

V: TRBV6-1
size: few
D: -
CDR3: CASSDIDSRSYNEQFF

V: TRBV29-1
size: -
D: TRBD1
CDR3: CSATGTALYEQYF

V: TRBV30
size: once
D: -
CDR3: CAWRAGANVLTF

V: TRBV11-2
size: few
D: -
CDR3: CASTNQGRKFSYEQYF

V: TRBV7-2
size: -
D: -
CDR3: CASSQGLNGELFF

V: TRBV9
size: -
D: -
CDR3: CASSVGEVIPETQYF

V: TRBV29-1
size: -
D: -
CDR3: CSVEAPGDIDVLAKNIQYF

V: TRBV28
size: -
D: TRBD1
CDR3: CASSLGGFLQETQYF

V: TRBV10-3
size: -
D: -
CDR3: CAIRNYSYEQYF

V: TRBV5-1
size: -
D: -
CDR3: CASSTSPALTYEQYF

V: TRBV6-1
size: -
D: -
CDR3: CAGVHRGPTDTQYF

V: TRBV6-1
size: -
D: -
CDR3: CASSPTETQYF

V: TRBV5-4
size: many
D: TRBD1
CDR3: CASSLDRGGEAFF

V: TRBV6-1
size: -
D: TRBD1
CDR3: CASRDNRGWEKLFF

V: TRBV29-1
size: -
D: TRBD1
CDR3: CSVRDGTGWGIQYF

V: TRBV25-1
size: once
D: -
CDR3: CASSFGNQPQHF

V: TRBV4-2
size: -
D: TRBD2
CDR3: CASSQVASGTTGETQYF

V: TRBV30
size: -
D: TRBD2
CDR3: CACRAGEYQETQYF

V: TRBV5-8
size: -
D: -
CDR3: CASRYTGLFGELFF

V: TRBV4-1
size: -
D: TRBD1
CDR3: CASSQWFSETGGPQPQHF

V: TRBV30
size: few
D: -
CDR3: CAWTIPTGGNTIYF

V: TRBV5-1
size: -
D: -
CDR3: CASSSGGAPTGETQYF

V: TRBV30
size: -
D: -
CDR3: CAWSSKRFRNEQFF

V: TRBV20-1
size: once
D: -
CDR3: CSVLQETQYF

V: TRBV7-2
size: -
D: TRBD2
CDR3: CASSLADRYEQYF

V: TRBV29-1
size: few
D: -
CDR3: CSVGPTLWSDTQYF

V: TRBV7-9
size: -
D: TRBD1
CDR3: CASSGQDRADTQYF

V: TRBV30
size: -
D: -
CDR3: CAWSGRRDTGELFF

V: TRBV30
size: -
D: -
CDR3: CAWGRSKAKNIQYF

V: TRBV19
size: few
D: TRBD2
CDR3: CAIWSGRGTGELFF

V: TRBV28
size: -
D: -
CDR3: CASSPSTGGKNIQYF

V: TRBV30
size: few
D: -
CDR3: CAWSVMLARLNTGELFF

V: TRBV4-1
size: few
D: -
CDR3: CASSQNRWGGYTF

V: TRBV27
size: -
D: -
CDR3: CASRRDRTDTQYF

V: TRBV29-1
size: few
D: -
CDR3: CSAEGGGAGQFF

V: TRBV14
size: -
D: -
CDR3: CASSRAGWAEGYTF

V: TRBV29-1
size: few
D: -
CDR3: CSVERTTNEKLFF

V: TRBV29-1
size: -
D: -
CDR3: CSYRRGETQYF

V: TRBV5-1
size: -
D: TRBD2
CDR3: CASSLAGTSANEQFF

V: TRBV19
size: many
D: -
CDR3: CASSTPGLDNEQFF

V: TRBV7-3
size: few
D: -
CDR3: CASSILQGPQETQYF

V: TRBV29-1
size: -
D: -
CDR3: CSVEVNYGYTF

V: TRBV4-1
size: -
D: TRBD1
CDR3: CASSPSDRGYEQYF

V: TRBV29-1
size: few
D: -
CDR3: CSVEDRAVASTDTQYF

V: TRBV28
size: few
D: -
CDR3: CASSLGSQSGGGYTF

V: TRBV30
size: -
D: -
CDR3: CAFTTVLNQPQHF

V: TRBV9
size: -
D: -
CDR3: CASSVGGGVQPQHF

V: TRBV18
size: few
D: -
CDR3: CASSPGLETQYF

V: TRBV5-1
size: -
D: TRBD2
CDR3: CASSLGLAGAAGELFF

V: TRBV7-9
size: -
D: -
CDR3: CASSSDPLAFF